This TCR beta chain was recorded in a study of T cell responses to AZD1222 COVID-19 vaccine. Regarding the study as a whole: Targeting of unmutated variant regions was reportedly seen in nearly half of spike-specific TCRs. Spike was spanned by vaccine-associated CD4 TCRs, which were dominant at 160-218 and 743-854. No repertoire was sampled before or during the peak T cell response, only after it.

Generated by immunoSEQ multiplex PCR, the TCRdb table keeps only in-frame clones and is missing some. The data hold about 120,000 clones, with about 90% observed a single time. The V end lost 3 bases, the J end lost 0 bases, and 19 bases lay between the germline ends. The CDR3 consists of 19 residues. Germline V lookup: CDR1 SGHNT, CDR2 YYREEE (reference sequence). Comment on this clone: Its antigen is currently unknown.

Sequencing used peripheral blood, obtained 28 days after the second AZD1222 dose. This TCR derives from an adult who received the AZD1222 COVID-19 vaccine. The V gene is TRBV5-4, the J gene TRBJ2-6, with D perhaps being TRBD1 or TRBD2 (6 bases each). Here the CDR3 reads CASSSRSGAVSSGANVLTF. For the CDR3, the DNA is TGTGCCAGCAGCTCGCGTTCGGGGGCCGTAAGCTCTGGGGCCAACGTCCTGACTTTC. Full variable domain (outside the CDR3, taken from reference TRBV5-4 and TRBJ2-6): ETGVTQSPTHLIKTRGQQVTLRCSSQSGHNTVSWYQQALGQGPQFIFQYYREEENGRGNFPPRFSGLQFPNYSSELNVNALELDDSALYLCASSSRSGAVSSGANVLTFGAGSRLTVL.